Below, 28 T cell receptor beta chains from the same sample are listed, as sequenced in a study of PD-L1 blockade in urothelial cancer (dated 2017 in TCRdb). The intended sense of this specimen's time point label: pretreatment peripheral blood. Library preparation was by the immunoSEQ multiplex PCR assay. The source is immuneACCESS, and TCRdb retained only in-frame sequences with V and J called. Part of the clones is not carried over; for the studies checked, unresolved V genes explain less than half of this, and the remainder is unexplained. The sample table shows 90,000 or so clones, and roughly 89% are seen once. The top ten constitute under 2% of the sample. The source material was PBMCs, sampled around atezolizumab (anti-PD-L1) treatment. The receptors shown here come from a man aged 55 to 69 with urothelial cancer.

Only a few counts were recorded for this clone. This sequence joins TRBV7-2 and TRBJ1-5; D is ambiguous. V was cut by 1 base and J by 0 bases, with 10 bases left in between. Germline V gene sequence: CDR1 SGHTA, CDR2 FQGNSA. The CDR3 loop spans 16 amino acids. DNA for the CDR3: TGTGCCAGCAGCTTAGGGAGTCTTTATAGCAATCAGCCCCAGCATTTT. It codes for CASSLGSLYSNQPQHF.

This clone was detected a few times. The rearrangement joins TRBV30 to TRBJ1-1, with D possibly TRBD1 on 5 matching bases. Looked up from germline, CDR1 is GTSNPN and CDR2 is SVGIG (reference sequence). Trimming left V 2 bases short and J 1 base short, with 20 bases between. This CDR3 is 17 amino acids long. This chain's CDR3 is CAWSITFGRQKNTEAFF. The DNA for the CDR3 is TGTGCCTGGAGTATAACCTTCGGGAGACAGAAGAACACTGAAGCTTTCTTT.

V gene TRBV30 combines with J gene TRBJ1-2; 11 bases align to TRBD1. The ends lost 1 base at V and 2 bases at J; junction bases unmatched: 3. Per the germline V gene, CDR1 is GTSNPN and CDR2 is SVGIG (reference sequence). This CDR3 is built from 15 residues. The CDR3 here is CAWSAGTGGNYGYTF. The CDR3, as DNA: TGTGCCTGGAGTGCTGGGACAGGGGGGAACTATGGCTACACCTTC.

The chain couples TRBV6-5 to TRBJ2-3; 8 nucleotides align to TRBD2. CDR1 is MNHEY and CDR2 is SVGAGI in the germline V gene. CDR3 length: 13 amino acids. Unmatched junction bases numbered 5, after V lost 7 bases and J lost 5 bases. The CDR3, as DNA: TGTGCCAGCACCCGGGGGGGAGGAGATACGCAGTATTTT. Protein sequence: CASTRGGGDTQYF.

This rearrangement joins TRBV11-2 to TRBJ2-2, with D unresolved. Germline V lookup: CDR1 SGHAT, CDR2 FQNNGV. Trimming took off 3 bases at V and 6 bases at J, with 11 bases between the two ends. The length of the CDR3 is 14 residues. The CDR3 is CASSFSPSAGELFF. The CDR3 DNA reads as TGTGCCAGCAGCTTCTCCCCTTCGGCCGGGGAGCTGTTTTTT.

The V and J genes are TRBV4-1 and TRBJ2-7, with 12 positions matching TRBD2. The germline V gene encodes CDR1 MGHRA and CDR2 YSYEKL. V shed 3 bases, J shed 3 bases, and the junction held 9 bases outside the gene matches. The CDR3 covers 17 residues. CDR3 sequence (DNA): TGCGCCAGCAGCCAGGGACGACTAGCGGGAGTTAGCTACGAGCAGTACTTC. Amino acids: CASSQGRLAGVSYEQYF.

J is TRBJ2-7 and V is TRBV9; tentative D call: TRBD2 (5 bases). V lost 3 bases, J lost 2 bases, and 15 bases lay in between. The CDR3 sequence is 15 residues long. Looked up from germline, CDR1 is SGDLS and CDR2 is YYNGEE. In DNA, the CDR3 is TGTGCCAGCAGCGCCTACGATTTCGGGGCCTACGAGCAGTACTTC. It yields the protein CASSAYDFGAYEQYF.

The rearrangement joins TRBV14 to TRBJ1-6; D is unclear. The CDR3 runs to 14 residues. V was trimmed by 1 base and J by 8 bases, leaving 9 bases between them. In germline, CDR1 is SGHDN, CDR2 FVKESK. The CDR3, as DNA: TGTGCCAGCAGCCAAGGGGTCAGGTATTCACCCCTCCACTTT. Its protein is CASSQGVRYSPLHF. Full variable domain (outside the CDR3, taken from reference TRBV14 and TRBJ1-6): EAGVTQFPSHSVIEKGQTVTLRCDPISGHDNLYWYRRVMGKEIKFLLHFVKESKQDESGMPNNRFLAERTGGTYSTLKVQPAELEDSGVYFCASSQGVRYSPLHFGNGTRLTVT.

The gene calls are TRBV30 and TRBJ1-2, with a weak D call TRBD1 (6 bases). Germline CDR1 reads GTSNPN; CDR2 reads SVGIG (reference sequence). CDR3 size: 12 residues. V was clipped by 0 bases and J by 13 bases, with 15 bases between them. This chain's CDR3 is CAWSVIWNRVTF. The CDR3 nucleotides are TGTGCCTGGAGTGTCATCTGGAACAGGGTCACCTTC.

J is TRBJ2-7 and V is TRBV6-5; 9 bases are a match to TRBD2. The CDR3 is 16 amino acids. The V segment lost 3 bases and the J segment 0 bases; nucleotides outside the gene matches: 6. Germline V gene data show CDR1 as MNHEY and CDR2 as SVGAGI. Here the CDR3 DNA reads TGTGCCAGCAGTTATATGAGCGGGAGGTCCTCCTACGAGCAGTACTTC. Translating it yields CASSYMSGRSSYEQYF.

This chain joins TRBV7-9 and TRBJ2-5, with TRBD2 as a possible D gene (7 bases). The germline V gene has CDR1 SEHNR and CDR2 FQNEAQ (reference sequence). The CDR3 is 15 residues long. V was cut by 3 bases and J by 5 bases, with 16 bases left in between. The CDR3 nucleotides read TGTGCCAGCAGCTTTATGGGGGGGGCCGAGGAGACCCAGTACTTC. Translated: CASSFMGGAEETQYF.

The CDR3 sequence: CASSPSQGLYEQYF. The CDR3 DNA reads TGTGCCAGCAGCCCCTCTCAGGGCCTCTACGAGCAGTACTTC. The rearrangement uses TRBV7-9 and TRBJ2-7, with D perhaps TRBD1 (5 bases). The CDR3 is 14 amino acids. The ends were cut back, 5 bases at V and 3 bases at J, with 14 bases in the middle. Germline V gene lookup returns CDR1 SEHNR and CDR2 FQNEAQ (reference sequence).

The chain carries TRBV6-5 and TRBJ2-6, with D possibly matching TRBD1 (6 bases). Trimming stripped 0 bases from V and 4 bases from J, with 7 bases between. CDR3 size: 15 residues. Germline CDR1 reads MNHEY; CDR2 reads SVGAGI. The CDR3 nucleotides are TGTGCCAGCAGTTACTCAGGGACAGGGGCCAACGTCCTGACTTTC. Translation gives CASSYSGTGANVLTF.

The CDR3 DNA sequence: TGTGCCAGCAGCTCAGACAGGGCATCCTACAATGAGCAGTTCTTC. This translates into CASSSDRASYNEQFF. This chain links TRBV7-9 with TRBJ2-1; 7 bases are a match to TRBD1. The junction had 4 bases not matched to a gene; V was cut back by 4 bases and J by 1 base. The CDR3 length is 15 residues. Germline CDR1 SEHNR, CDR2 FQNEAQ (reference sequence).

The CDR3 DNA follows: TGTGCCAGCAGCTTAGGCCGGATAGCGGGACCCCTCGGCGAGCAGTTCTTC. It yields the protein CASSLGRIAGPLGEQFF. V is TRBV7-2 and J is TRBJ2-1, with 8 positions matching TRBD2. Looked up from germline, CDR1 is SGHTA and CDR2 is FQGNSA. The length of the CDR3 is 17 residues. The V and J ends lost 1 base and 10 bases, in that order; junction bases with no gene match: 15.

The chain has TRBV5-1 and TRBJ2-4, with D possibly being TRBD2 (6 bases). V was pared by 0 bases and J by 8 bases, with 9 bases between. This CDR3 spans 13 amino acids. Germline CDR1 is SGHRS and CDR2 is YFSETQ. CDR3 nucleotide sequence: TGCGCCAGCAGCTTGGCGGGGGAGGACATTCAGTACTTC. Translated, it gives CASSLAGEDIQYF.

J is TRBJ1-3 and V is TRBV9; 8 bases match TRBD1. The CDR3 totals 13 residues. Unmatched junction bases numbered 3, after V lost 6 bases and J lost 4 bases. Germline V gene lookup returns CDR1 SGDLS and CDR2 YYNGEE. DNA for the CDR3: TGTGCCAGCACAGGGGGCGTGGGAAACACCATATATTTT. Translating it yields CASTGGVGNTIYF.

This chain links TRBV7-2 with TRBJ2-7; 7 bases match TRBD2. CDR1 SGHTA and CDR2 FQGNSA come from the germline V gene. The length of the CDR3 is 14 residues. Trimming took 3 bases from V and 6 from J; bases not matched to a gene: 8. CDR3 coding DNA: TGTGCCAGCAGCTTCCGGGCGGGAGAACGCGAGCAGTACTTC. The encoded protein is CASSFRAGEREQYF.

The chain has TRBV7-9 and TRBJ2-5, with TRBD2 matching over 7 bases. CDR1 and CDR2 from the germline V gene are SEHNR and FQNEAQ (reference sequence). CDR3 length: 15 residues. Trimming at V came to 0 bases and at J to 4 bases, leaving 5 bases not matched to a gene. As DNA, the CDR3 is TGTGCCAGCAGCTTAGCGAGTGGCGGGGGAGAGACCCAGTACTTC. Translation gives CASSLASGGGETQYF. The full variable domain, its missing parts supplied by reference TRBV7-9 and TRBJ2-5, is DTGVSQNPRHKITKRGQNVTFRCDPISEHNRLYWYRQTLGQGPEFLTYFQNEAQLEKSRLLSDRFSAERPKGSFSTLEIQRTEQGDSAMYLCASSLASGGGETQYFGPGTRLLVL.

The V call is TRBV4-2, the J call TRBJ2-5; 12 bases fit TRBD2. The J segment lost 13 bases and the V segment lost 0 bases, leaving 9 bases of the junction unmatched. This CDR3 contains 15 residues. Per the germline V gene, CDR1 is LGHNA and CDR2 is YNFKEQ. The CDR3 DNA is TGTGCCAGCAGCCAAGATCGTCTAGCGGGGGGGCATCCGTACTTC. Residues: CASSQDRLAGGHPYF.

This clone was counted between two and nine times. CDR3 sequence reads: CASSSPGGTEAFF. Written as DNA, the CDR3 is TGTGCCAGCAGCTCTCCAGGGGGCACTGAAGCTTTCTTT. J is TRBJ1-1 and V is TRBV9; 7 bases fit TRBD1. Per germline, CDR1 SGDLS and CDR2 YYNGEE. This CDR3 has 13 amino acids. J was trimmed by 4 bases and V by 4 bases; bases with no gene match: 4.

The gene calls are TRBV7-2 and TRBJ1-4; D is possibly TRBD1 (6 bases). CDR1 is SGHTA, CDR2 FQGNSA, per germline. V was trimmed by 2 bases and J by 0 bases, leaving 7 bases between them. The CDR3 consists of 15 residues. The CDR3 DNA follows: TGTGCCAGCAGCTTATACAGGGCAACTAATGAAAAACTGTTTTTT. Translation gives CASSLYRATNEKLFF.

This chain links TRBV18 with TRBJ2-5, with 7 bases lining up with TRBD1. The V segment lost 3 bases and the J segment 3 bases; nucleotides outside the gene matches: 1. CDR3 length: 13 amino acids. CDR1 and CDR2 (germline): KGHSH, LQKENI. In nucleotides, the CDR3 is TGTGCCAGCTCACCTACAGGGGAAGAGACCCAGTACTTC. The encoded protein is CASSPTGEETQYF.

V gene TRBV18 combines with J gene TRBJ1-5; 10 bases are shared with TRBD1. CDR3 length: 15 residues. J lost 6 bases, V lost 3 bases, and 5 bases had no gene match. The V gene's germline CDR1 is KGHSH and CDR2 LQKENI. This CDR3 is CASSPGTGVTQPQHF. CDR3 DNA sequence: TGTGCCAGCTCACCCGGGACAGGGGTTACTCAGCCCCAGCATTTT.

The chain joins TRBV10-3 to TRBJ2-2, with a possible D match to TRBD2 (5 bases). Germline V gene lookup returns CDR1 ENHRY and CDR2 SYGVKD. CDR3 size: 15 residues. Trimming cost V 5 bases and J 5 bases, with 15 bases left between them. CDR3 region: CAISTGLRVTGELFF. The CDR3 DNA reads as TGTGCCATCAGTACGGGATTGAGGGTAACCGGGGAGCTGTTTTTT.

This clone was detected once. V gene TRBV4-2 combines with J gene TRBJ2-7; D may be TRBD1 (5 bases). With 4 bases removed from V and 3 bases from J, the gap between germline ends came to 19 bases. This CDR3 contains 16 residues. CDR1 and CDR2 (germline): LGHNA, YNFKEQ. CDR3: CASSLAQVRLGYEQYF. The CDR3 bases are TGTGCCAGCAGCCTGGCACAGGTTCGGCTAGGCTACGAGCAGTACTTC.

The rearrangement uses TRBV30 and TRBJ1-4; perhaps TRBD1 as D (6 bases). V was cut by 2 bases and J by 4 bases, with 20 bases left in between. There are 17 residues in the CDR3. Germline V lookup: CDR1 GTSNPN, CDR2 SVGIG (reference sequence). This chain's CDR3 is CAWSPLTGLGNNEKLFF. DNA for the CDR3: TGTGCCTGGAGTCCGTTGACAGGACTCGGAAATAATGAAAAACTGTTTTTT.

This CDR3 reads CASRAGRFANTGELFF. The CDR3 coding sequence is TGTGCCAGCAGAGCGGGCCGGTTCGCGAACACCGGGGAGCTGTTTTTT. The chain couples TRBV28 to TRBJ2-2, with a tentative D call TRBD2 (6 bases). V lost 6 bases and J 0 bases, leaving 14 bases between the germline ends. CDR3 length: 16 amino acids. Germline V gene data show CDR1 as MDHEN and CDR2 as SYDVKM.